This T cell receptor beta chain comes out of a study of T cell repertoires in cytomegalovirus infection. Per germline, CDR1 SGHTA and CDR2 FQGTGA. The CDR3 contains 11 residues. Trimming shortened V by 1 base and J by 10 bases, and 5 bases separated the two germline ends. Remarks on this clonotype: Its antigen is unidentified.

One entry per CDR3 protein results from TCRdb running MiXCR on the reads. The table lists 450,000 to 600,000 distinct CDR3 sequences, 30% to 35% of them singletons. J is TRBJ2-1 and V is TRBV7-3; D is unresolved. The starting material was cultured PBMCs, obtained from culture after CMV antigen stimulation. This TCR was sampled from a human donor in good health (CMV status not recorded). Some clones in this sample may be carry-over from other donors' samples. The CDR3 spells CASSLKQEQFF. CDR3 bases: TGTGCCAGCAGCTTAAAACAGGAGCAGTTCTTC.